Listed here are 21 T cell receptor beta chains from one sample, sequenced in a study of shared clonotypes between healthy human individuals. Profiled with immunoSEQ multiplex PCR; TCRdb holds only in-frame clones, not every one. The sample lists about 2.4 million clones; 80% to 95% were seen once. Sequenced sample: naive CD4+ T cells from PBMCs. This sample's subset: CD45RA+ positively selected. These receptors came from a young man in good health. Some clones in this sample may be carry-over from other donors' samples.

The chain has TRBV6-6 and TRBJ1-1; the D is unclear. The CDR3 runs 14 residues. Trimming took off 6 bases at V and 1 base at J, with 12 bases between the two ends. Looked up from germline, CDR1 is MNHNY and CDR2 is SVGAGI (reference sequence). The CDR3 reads CASSSQTANTEAFF. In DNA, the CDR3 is TGTGCCAGCAGCTCACAGACGGCGAACACTGAAGCTTTCTTT.

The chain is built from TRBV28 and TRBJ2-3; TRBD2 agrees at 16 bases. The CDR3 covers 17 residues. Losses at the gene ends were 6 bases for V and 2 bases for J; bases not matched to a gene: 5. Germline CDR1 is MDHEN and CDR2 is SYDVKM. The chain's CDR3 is CASRGTSGRATTDTQYF. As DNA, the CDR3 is TGTGCCAGCAGGGGGACTAGCGGGAGGGCGACCACAGATACGCAGTATTTT.

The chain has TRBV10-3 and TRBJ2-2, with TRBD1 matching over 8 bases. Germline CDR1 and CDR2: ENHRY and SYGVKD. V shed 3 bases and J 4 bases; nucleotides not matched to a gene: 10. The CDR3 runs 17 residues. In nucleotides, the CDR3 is TGTGCCATCAGTGAACCGGCCAGGGGGCGAGGCACCGGGGAGCTGTTTTTT. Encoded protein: CAISEPARGRGTGELFF.

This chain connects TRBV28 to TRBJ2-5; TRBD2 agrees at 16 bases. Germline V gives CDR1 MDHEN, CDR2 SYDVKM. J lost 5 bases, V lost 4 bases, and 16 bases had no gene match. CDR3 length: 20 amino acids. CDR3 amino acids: CASSSQGAGLAGGPRETQYF. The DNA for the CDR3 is TGTGCCAGCAGTTCACAGGGGGCGGGACTAGCGGGAGGGCCGAGGGAGACCCAGTACTTC.

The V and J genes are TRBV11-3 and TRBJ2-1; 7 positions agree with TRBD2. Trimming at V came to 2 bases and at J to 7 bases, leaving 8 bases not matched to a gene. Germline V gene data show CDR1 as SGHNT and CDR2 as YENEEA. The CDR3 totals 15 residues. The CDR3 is CASSLIPAGFNEQFF. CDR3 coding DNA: TGTGCCAGCAGCTTAATCCCAGCGGGATTTAATGAGCAGTTCTTC.

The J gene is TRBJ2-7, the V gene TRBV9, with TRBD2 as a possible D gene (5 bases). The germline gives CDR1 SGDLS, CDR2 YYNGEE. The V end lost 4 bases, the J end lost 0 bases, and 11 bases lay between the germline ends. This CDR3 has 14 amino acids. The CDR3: CASSSGLSSYEQYF. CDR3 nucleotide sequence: TGTGCCAGCAGCTCCGGACTCAGCTCCTACGAGCAGTACTTC.

In nucleotides, the CDR3 is TGTGCCATCAGAGGCGAAGGGGAGGTCTACGAGCAGTACTTC. Translation gives CAIRGEGEVYEQYF. The rearrangement links TRBV10-3 to TRBJ2-7, with D tentatively TRBD2 (6 bases). Trimming pared 6 bases from V and 3 bases from J, leaving 15 bases between. CDR1 and CDR2 from the germline V gene are ENHRY and SYGVKD. CDR3 length: 14 residues.

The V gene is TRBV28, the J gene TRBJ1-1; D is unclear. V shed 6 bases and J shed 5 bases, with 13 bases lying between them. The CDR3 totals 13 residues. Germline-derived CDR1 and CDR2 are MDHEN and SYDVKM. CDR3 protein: CASSSIWRTEAFF. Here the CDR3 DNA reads TGTGCCAGCAGCTCCATCTGGCGGACTGAAGCTTTCTTT.

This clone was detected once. CDR3 nucleotide sequence: TGTGCCAGCAGTTACAAGCGGACAGCGTATAATTCACCCCTCCACTTT. Protein product: CASSYKRTAYNSPLHF. The rearrangement links TRBV6-5 to TRBJ1-6; a weak D match, TRBD1 (6 bases). This CDR3 spans 16 amino acids. Per the germline V gene, CDR1 is MNHEY and CDR2 is SVGAGI. The germline V and J ends were trimmed by 2 bases and 4 bases, with 12 bases remaining between them.

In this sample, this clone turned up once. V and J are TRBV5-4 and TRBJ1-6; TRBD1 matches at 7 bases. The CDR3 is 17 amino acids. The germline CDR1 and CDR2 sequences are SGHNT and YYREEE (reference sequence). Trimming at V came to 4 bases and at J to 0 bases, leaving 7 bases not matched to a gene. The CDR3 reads CASSRGTAGSYNSPLHF. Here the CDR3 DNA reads TGTGCCAGCAGCAGAGGGACAGCAGGCTCCTATAATTCACCCCTCCACTTT.

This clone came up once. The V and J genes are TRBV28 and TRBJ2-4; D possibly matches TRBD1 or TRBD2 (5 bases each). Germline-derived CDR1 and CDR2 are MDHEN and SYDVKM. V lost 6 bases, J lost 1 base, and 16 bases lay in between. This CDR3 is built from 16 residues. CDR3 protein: CASRLSGLSAKNIQYF. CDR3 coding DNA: TGTGCCAGCAGACTATCGGGGCTGTCGGCCAAAAACATTCAGTACTTC.

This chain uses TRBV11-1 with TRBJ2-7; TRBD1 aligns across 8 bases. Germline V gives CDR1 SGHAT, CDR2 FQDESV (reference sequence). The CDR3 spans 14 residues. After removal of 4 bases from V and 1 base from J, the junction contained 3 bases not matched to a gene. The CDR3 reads CASSSRQGSYEQYF. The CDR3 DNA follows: TGTGCCAGCAGCTCCAGACAGGGGTCCTACGAGCAGTACTTC.

DNA of the CDR3: TGTGCCAGCAGCGGAACAGGATTCTCCTACAATGAGCAGTTCTTC. It codes for CASSGTGFSYNEQFF. The genes are TRBV9 and TRBJ2-1; TRBD1 is a possible D gene (5 bases). The V end lost 3 bases, the J end lost 0 bases, and 10 bases lay between the germline ends. Germline V CDR1 and CDR2: SGDLS, YYNGEE. This CDR3 is built from 15 residues.

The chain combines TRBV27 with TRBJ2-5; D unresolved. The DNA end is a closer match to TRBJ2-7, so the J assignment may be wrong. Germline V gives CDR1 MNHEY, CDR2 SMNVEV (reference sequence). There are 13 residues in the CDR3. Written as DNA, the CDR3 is TGTGCCAGCAGTTCGAGTACCAGAGGCGAGCAGTACTTC. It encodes CASSSSTRGEQYF.

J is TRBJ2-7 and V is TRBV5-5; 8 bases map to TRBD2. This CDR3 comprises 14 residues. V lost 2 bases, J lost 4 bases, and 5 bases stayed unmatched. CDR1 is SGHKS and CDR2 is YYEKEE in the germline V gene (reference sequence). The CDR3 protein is CASSFVLAGYEQYF. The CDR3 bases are TGTGCCAGCAGCTTTGTCCTAGCGGGTTACGAGCAGTACTTC.

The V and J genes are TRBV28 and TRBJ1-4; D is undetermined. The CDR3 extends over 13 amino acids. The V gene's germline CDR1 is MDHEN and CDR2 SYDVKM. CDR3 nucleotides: TGTGCTAGCGGGTATCGGATTAATGAAAAACTGTTTTTT. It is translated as CASGYRINEKLFF.

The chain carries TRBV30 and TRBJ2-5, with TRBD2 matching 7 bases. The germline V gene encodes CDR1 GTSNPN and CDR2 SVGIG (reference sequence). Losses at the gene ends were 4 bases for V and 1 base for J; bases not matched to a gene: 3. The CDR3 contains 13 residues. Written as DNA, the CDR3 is TGTGCCTGGAACCTAGCGGTCCAAGAGACCCAGTACTTC. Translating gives CAWNLAVQETQYF.

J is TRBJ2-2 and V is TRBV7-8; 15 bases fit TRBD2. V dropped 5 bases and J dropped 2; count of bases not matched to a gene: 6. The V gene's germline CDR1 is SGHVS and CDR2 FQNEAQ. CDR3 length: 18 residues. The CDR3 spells CASSPGLAGGFNTGELFF. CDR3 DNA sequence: TGTGCCAGCAGCCCCGGACTAGCGGGAGGGTTTAACACCGGGGAGCTGTTTTTT.

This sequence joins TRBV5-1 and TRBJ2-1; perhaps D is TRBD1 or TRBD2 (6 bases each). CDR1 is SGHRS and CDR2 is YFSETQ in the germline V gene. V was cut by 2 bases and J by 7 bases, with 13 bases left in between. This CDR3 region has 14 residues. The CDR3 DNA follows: TGCGCCAGCAGCTTCCCGGGGGCCGGGAATGAGCAGTTCTTC. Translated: CASSFPGAGNEQFF. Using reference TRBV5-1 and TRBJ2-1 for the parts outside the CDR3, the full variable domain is KAGVTQTPRYLIKTRGQQVTLSCSPISGHRSVSWYQQTPGQGLQFLFEYFSETQRNKGNFPGRFSGRQFSNSRSEMNVSTLELGDSALYLCASSFPGAGNEQFFGPGTRLTVL.

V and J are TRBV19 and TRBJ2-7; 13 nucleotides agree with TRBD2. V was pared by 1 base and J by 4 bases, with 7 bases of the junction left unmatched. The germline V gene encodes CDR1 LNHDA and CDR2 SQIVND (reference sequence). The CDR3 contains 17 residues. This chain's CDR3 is CASSIVAGTSGTYEQYF. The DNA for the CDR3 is TGTGCCAGTAGTATAGTGGCCGGGACTAGCGGGACTTACGAGCAGTACTTC.

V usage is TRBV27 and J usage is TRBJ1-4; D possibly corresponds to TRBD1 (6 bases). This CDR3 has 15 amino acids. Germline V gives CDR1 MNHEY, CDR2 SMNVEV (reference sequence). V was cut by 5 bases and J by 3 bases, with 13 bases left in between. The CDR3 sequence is CASSIQGIANEKLFF. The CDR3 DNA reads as TGTGCCAGCAGTATACAGGGTATAGCTAATGAAAAACTGTTTTTT. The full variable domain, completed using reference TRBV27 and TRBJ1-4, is EAQVTQNPRYLITVTGKKLTVTCSQNMNHEYMSWYRQDPGLGLRQIYYSMNVEVTDKGDVPEGYKVSRKEKRNFPLILESPSPNQTSLYFCASSIQGIANEKLFFGSGTQLSVL.